The 14 T cell receptor beta chains below were found in one sample sequenced in a study of T cell clonality in common variable immunodeficiency. Sequenced by immunoSEQ multiplex PCR; TCRdb stores in-frame clones only, minus some. Captured here are some 80,000 clones, none seen once; the top ten comprise around 0.87%. Specimen: peripheral blood mononuclear cells. The receptors were sampled from a person aged 18-70 years in good health.

This clone was detected ten times or more. CDR3 DNA, as far as it was read: TGTGCCAGCACTGGACTAGCGGGCACCGGGGAG. It codes for CASTGLAGTGE. The full-length CDR3 reads as CASTGLAGTGELFF. The chain joins TRBV2 to TRBJ2-2; the match to TRBD2 covers 11 bases. From the germline J gene comes the end of the CDR3, since the read stops 3 residues before it. The CDR3 totals 14 residues. CDR1 and CDR2 (germline): SNHLY, FYNNEI. The ends lost 7 bases at V and 4 bases at J; junction bases unmatched: 2.

This clone was counted ten times or more. Read data end 3 residues before the CDR3 end; the end is taken from the germline J gene. The rearrangement joins TRBV10-3 to TRBJ1-5; a possible D gene is TRBD1 (5 bases). Germline loops: CDR1 ENHRY, CDR2 SYGVKD. V was trimmed by 1 base and J by 6 bases, leaving 16 bases between them. The CDR3 totals 16 residues. The CDR3 spells CAISELGGGAGQPQHF. Incomplete CDR3 DNA: TGTGCCATCAGTGAGTTAGGCGGCGGGGCGGGTCAGCCC.

The sample holds many counts of this clone. The read stops 3 residues short of the end of the CDR3; the missing end is completed from the germline J gene. The V and J genes are TRBV7-2 and TRBJ1-2; D is uncertain. The germline gives CDR1 SGHTA, CDR2 FQGNSA. The germline V and J ends were trimmed by 1 base and 5 bases, with 14 bases remaining between them. CDR3 length: 15 residues. CDR3 sequence: CASSLGLPGLYGYTF. The CDR3 bases that were read are TGTGCCAGCAGCTTAGGGCTCCCTGGCCTTTATGGC.

This clone was counted at least ten times. The read halts 3 residues ahead of the CDR3 end, with the missing end drawn from the germline J gene. The chain employs TRBV7-2 and TRBJ2-5; TRBD1 is a possible D gene (6 bases). V was shortened by 6 bases and J by 5 bases, with 13 bases between the two germline ends. The CDR3 spans 13 residues. The germline V gene encodes CDR1 SGHTA and CDR2 FQGNSA. The CDR3 spells CASRPDRWETQYF. The sequenced part of the CDR3 DNA is TGTGCCAGCAGACCCGACAGGTGGGAGACC.

In its sample, this clone was seen many times. The read comes to an end 3 residues before the CDR3 does, leaving the germline J gene to fill in the end. V and J are TRBV6-2 or TRBV6-3 and TRBJ2-7; TRBD2 matches at 7 bases. V trimming: 6 bases; J trimming: 4 bases; junction bases outside the gene matches: 9. Germline lookup yields CDR1 MNHEY and CDR2 SVGEGT. The CDR3 sequence is 14 residues long. The CDR3 reads CASRIRDYPYEQYF. CDR3 DNA (partial): TGTGCCAGCAGGATCCGGGACTATCCTTACGAG.

This clone came up many times. The CDR3 bases that were read are TGTGCCTGGGCGGGGGACCCTAGCACAGATACG. Protein sequence: CAWAGDPSTDT. The full CDR3 reads CAWAGDPSTDTQYF. The chain recombines TRBV30 with TRBJ2-3; 7 bases map to TRBD2. The CDR3 end is not reached by the read, which stops 3 residues before it; the germline J gene fills it in. J was trimmed by 0 bases and V by 5 bases; bases with no gene match: 5. This CDR3 contains 14 residues. Germline V gene data show CDR1 as GTSNPN and CDR2 as SVGIG (reference sequence).

This clone appeared many times. The CDR3 end lies 3 residues beyond the end of the read and is filled in from the germline J gene. The chain couples TRBV5-1 to TRBJ2-6; 9 nucleotides agree with TRBD1. CDR1 SGHRS and CDR2 YFSETQ come from the germline V gene. This CDR3 comprises 18 residues. V lost 0 bases, J lost 0 bases, and 4 bases stayed unmatched. This CDR3 reads CASSLAGQGLSGANVLTF. The DNA read from the CDR3 is TGCGCCAGCAGCTTGGCGGGACAGGGCCTCTCTGGGGCCAACGTC.

This clone was recorded at least ten times. The observed sequence ends 3 residues before the CDR3 terminus, with the missing tail filled in from the germline J gene. The rearrangement uses TRBV5-4 and TRBJ2-7; no firm D call. The CDR3 contains 12 residues. Germline loops: CDR1 SGHNT, CDR2 YYREEE (reference sequence). V dropped 2 bases and J dropped 1 base, with 4 bases sitting between them. CDR3 bases read: TGTGCCAGCAGCTTATCTTCCTACGAG. Protein sequence: CASSLSSYE. The whole CDR3 is CASSLSSYEQYF.

This clone has at least ten counts. The read is 3 residues too short to cover the CDR3 end, so that end is filled in from the germline J gene. The V gene is TRBV7-3, the J gene TRBJ2-6; D not resolved. Trimming removed 5 bases from V and 1 base from J, with 6 bases in between. The CDR3 covers 14 residues. Germline V lookup: CDR1 SGHTA, CDR2 FQGTGA. The covered CDR3 bases are TGTGCCAGCAGCCAGGAGTCTGGGGCCAACGTC. Encoded protein: CASSQESGANV. The full CDR3 protein is CASSQESGANVLTF.

This clone was seen ten or more times. The sequenced fragment ends 3 residues before the CDR3 boundary, so the rest is inferred from the germline J gene. The chain employs TRBV19 and TRBJ1-4; no firm D call. The CDR3 extends over 13 amino acids. Germline V CDR1 and CDR2: LNHDA, SQIVND (reference sequence). V was shortened by 3 bases and J by 5 bases, with 7 bases between the two germline ends. Incomplete CDR3 DNA: TGTGCCAGTAGTATGGGCGTAAATGAAAAA. It encodes CASSMGVNEK. The full CDR3 sequence reads CASSMGVNEKLFF. Full variable domain (remainder filled in from reference TRBV19 and TRBJ1-4): DGGITQSPKYLFRKEGQNVTLSCEQNLNHDAMYWYRQDPGQGLRLIYYSQIVNDFQKGDIAEGYSVSREKKESFPLTVTSAQKNPTAFYLCASSMGVNEKLFFGSGTQLSVL.

The table lists this clone with many counts. The read ends 3 residues before the CDR3 terminus; that terminus is restored from the germline J gene. V usage is TRBV19 and J usage is TRBJ1-5; 8 positions match TRBD1. V lost 5 bases, J lost 7 bases, and 10 bases stayed unmatched. The length of the CDR3 is 15 residues. Germline V CDR1 and CDR2: LNHDA, SQIVND (reference sequence). CDR3 sequence reads: CASSAAGGAKQPQHF. CDR3 DNA (partial): TGTGCCAGTAGTGCGGCAGGGGGCGCGAAACAGCCC.

In this sample, this clone turned up many times. The read terminates 3 residues ahead of where the CDR3 ends, so the germline J gene completes it. This chain joins TRBV6-2 or TRBV6-3 and TRBJ2-7; 7 bases match TRBD2. The CDR3 length is 16 residues. V dropped 0 bases and J dropped 0; count of bases not matched to a gene: 5. The germline V gene encodes CDR1 MNHEY and CDR2 SVGEGT. Incomplete CDR3 DNA: TGTGCCAGCAGTTACTCCGGGTGGGACTACTCCTACGAG. Amino acids: CASSYSGWDYSYE. The complete CDR3 reads CASSYSGWDYSYEQYF.

This clone was recorded many times. With the read ending 3 residues before the CDR3 end, the germline J gene is used to fill in that end. The chain recombines TRBV29-1 with TRBJ2-2, with D perhaps TRBD2 (6 bases). The CDR3 consists of 13 residues. CDR1 is SQVTM, CDR2 ANQGSEA, per germline. Deletions cut 6 bases from V and 5 bases from J, with 13 bases between. CDR3 bases read: TGCAGCGTCGCGGGGTGGGGGACCGGGGAG. Translated, it gives CSVAGWGTGE. The entire CDR3 protein reads CSVAGWGTGELFF.

This clone was seen ten or more times. The read terminates 3 residues ahead of where the CDR3 ends, so the germline J gene completes it. The chain joins TRBV20-1 to TRBJ2-5, with TRBD2 identical over 7 bases. Looked up from germline, CDR1 is DFQATT and CDR2 is SNEGSKA (reference sequence). V was clipped by 1 base and J by 1 base; unmatched bases: 3. CDR3 length: 14 residues. CDR3 bases read: TGCAGTGCTAGAGTTACTAGCGCCCAAGAGACC. Translated, it gives CSARVTSAQET. The whole CDR3 sequence is CSARVTSAQETQYF.